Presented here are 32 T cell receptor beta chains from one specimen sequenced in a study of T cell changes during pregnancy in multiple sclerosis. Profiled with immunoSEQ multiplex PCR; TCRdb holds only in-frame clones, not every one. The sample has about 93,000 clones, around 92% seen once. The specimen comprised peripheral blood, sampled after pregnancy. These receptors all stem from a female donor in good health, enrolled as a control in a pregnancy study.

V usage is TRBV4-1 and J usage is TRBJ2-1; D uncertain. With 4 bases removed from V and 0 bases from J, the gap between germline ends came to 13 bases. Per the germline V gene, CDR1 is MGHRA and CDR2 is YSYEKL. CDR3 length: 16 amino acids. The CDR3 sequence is CASSRNQVSSYNEQFF. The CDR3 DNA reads TGCGCCAGCAGCCGCAACCAGGTTAGCTCCTACAATGAGCAGTTCTTC.

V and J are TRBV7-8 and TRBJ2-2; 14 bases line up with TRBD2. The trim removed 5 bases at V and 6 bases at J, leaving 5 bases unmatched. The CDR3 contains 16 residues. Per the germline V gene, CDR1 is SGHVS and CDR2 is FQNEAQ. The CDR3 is CASSPWTSGGPGELFF. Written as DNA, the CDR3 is TGTGCCAGCAGCCCATGGACTAGCGGGGGGCCCGGGGAGCTGTTTTTT.

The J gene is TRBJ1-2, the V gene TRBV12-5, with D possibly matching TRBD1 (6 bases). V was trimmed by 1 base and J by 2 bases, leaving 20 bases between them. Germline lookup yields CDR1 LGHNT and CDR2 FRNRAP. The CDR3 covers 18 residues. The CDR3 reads CASGLDLSQGPQNYGYTF. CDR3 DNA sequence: TGTGCTAGTGGTTTGGACCTCTCGCAGGGGCCCCAAAACTATGGCTACACCTTC. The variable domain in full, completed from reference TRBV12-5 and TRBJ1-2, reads DARVTQTPRHKVTEMGQEVTMRCQPILGHNTVFWYRQTMMQGLELLAYFRNRAPLDDSGMPKDRFSAEMPDATLATLKIQPSEPRDSAVYFCASGLDLSQGPQNYGYTFGSGTRLTVV.

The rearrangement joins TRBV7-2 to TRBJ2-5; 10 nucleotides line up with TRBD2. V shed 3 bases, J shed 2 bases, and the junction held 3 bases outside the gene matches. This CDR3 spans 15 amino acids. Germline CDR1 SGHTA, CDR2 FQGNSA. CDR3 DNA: TGTGCCAGCAGCTTGACTAGCGGGCGACAAGAGACCCAGTACTTC. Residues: CASSLTSGRQETQYF.

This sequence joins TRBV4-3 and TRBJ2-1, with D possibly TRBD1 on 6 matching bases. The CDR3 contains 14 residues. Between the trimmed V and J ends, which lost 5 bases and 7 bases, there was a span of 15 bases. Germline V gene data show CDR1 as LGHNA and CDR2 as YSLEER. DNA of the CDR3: TGCGCCAGCAGCGGGGGCAGGGTAAGGAATGAGCAGTTCTTC. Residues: CASSGGRVRNEQFF.

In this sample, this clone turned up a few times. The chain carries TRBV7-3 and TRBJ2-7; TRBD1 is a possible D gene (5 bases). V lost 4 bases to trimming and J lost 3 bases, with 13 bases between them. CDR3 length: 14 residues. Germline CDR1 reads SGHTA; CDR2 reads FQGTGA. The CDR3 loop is CASSCPDTNYEQYF. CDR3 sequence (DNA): TGTGCCAGCAGCTGCCCGGACACCAACTACGAGCAGTACTTC.

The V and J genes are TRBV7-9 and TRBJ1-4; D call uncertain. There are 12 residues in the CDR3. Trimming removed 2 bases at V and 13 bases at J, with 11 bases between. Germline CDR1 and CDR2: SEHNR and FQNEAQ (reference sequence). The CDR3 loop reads CASSLFGGVLFF. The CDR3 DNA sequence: TGTGCCAGCAGCTTATTTGGCGGGGTACTGTTTTTT. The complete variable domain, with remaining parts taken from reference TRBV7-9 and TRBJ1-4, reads DTGVSQNPRHKITKRGQNVTFRCDPISEHNRLYWYRQTLGQGPEFLTYFQNEAQLEKSRLLSDRFSAERPKGSFSTLEIQRTEQGDSAMYLCASSLFGGVLFFGSGTQLSVL.

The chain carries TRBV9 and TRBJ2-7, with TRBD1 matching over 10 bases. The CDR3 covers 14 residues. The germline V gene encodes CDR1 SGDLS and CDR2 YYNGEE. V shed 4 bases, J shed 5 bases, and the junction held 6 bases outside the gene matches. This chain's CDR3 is CASSPDRGPDEQYF. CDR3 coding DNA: TGTGCCAGCAGCCCCGACAGGGGGCCCGACGAGCAGTACTTC. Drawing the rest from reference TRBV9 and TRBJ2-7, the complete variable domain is DSGVTQTPKHLITATGQRVTLRCSPRSGDLSVYWYQQSLDQGLQFLIQYYNGEERAKGNILERFSAQQFPDLHSELNLSSLELGDSALYFCASSPDRGPDEQYFGPGTRLTVT.

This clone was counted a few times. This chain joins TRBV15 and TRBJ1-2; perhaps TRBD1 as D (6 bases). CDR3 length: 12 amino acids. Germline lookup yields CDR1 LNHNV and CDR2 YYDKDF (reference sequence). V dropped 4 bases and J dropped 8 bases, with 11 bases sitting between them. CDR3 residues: CATSTTGYGYTF. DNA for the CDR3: TGTGCCACCAGCACAACAGGGTACGGCTACACCTTC. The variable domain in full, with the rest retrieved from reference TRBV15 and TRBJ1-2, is DAMVIQNPRYQVTQFGKPVTLSCSQTLNHNVMYWYQQKSSQAPKLLFHYYDKDFNNEADTPDNFQSRRPNTSFCFLDIRSPGLGDTAMYLCATSTTGYGYTFGSGTRLTVV.

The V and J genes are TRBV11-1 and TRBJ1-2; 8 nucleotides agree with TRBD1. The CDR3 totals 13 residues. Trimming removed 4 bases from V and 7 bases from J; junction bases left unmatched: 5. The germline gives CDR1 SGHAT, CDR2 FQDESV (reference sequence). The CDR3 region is CASSSQGGRGYTF. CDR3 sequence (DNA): TGTGCCAGCAGCTCACAGGGGGGACGTGGCTACACCTTC.

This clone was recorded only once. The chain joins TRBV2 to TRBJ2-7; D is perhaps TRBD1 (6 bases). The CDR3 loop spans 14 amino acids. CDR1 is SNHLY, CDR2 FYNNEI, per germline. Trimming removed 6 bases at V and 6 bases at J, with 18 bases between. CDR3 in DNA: TGTGCCAGCAGCGGACAGCGCTCCGCCGTCGAGCAGTACTTC. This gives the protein CASSGQRSAVEQYF.

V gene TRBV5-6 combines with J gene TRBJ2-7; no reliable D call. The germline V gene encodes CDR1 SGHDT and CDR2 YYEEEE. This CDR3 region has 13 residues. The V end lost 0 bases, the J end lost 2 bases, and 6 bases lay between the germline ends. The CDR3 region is CASSLGPPYEQYF. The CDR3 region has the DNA TGTGCCAGCAGCTTGGGGCCGCCCTACGAGCAGTACTTC.

The CDR3 coding sequence is TGTGCCAGCAGTTACTCGAACACTAGGAGGGAGACCCAGTACTTC. This codes for CASSYSNTRRETQYF. This chain uses TRBV6-5 with TRBJ2-5, with a tentative D call TRBD2 (5 bases). Trimming took off 0 bases at V and 5 bases at J, with 13 bases between the two ends. Looked up from germline, CDR1 is MNHEY and CDR2 is SVGAGI. The CDR3 length is 15 residues.

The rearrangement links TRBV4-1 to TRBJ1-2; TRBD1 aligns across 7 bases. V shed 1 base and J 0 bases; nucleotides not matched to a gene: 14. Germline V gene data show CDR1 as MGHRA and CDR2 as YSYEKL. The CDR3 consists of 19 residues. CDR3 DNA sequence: TGCGCCAGCAGCCAAGCGGTGGGAGACAGGGCCCAAGCTAACTATGGCTACACCTTC. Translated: CASSQAVGDRAQANYGYTF.

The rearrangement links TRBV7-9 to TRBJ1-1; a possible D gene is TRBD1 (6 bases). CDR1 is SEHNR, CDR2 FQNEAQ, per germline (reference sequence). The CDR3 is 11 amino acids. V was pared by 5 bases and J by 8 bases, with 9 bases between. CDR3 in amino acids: CASSRDREAFF. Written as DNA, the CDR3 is TGTGCCAGCAGCCGAGACAGGGAAGCTTTCTTT.

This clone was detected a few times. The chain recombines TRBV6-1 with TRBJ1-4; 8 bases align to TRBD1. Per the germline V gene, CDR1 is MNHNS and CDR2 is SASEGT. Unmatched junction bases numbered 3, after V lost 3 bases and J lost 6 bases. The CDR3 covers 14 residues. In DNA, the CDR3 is TGTGCCAGCAGTGATAGGACAGGGTATGAAAAACTGTTTTTT. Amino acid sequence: CASSDRTGYEKLFF.

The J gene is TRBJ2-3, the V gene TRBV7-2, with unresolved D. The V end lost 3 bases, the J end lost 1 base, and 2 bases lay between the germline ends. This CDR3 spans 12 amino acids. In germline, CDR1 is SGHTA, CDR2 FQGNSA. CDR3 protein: CASSFGTDTQYF. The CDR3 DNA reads TGTGCCAGCAGCTTCGGCACAGATACGCAGTATTTT. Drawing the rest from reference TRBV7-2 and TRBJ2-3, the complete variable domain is GAGVSQSPSNKVTEKGKDVELRCDPISGHTALYWYRQSLGQGLEFLIYFQGNSAPDKSGLPSDRFSAERTGGSVSTLTIQRTQQEDSAVYLCASSFGTDTQYFGPGTRLTVL.

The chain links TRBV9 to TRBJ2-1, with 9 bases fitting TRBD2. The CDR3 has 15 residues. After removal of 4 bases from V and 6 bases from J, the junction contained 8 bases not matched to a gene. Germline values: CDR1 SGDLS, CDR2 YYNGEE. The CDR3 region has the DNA TGTGCCAGCAGCTTACTTAGCGGGGGTTTCAATGAGCAGTTCTTC. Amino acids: CASSLLSGGFNEQFF. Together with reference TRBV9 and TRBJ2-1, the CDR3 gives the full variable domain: DSGVTQTPKHLITATGQRVTLRCSPRSGDLSVYWYQQSLDQGLQFLIQYYNGEERAKGNILERFSAQQFPDLHSELNLSSLELGDSALYFCASSLLSGGFNEQFFGPGTRLTVL.

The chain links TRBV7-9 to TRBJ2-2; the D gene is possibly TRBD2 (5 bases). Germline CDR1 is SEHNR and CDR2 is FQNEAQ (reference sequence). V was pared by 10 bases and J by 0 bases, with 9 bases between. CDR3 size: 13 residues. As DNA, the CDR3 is TGTGCCAAAGCGGAGACGAACACCGGGGAGCTGTTTTTT. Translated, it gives CAKAETNTGELFF.

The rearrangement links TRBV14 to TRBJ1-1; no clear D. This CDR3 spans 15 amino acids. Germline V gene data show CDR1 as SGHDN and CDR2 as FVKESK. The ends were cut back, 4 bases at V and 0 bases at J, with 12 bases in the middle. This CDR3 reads CASSRSLGMNTEAFF. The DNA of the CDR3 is TGTGCCAGCAGCCGGTCCCTGGGCATGAACACTGAAGCTTTCTTT.

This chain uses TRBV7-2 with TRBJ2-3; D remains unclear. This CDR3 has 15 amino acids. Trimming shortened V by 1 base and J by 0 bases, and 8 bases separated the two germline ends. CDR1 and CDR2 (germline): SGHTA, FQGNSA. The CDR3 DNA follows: TGTGCCAGCAGCTTAGTGCGCCCTAGCACAGATACGCAGTATTTT. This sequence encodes CASSLVRPSTDTQYF. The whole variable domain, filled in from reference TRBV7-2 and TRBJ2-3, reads GAGVSQSPSNKVTEKGKDVELRCDPISGHTALYWYRQSLGQGLEFLIYFQGNSAPDKSGLPSDRFSAERTGGSVSTLTIQRTQQEDSAVYLCASSLVRPSTDTQYFGPGTRLTVL.

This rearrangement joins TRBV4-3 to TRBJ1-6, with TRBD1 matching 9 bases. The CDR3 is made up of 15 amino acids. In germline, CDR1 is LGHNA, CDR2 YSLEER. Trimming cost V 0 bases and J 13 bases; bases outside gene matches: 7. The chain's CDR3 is CASSQEGTGSWPLHF. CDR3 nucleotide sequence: TGCGCCAGCAGCCAAGAAGGGACAGGGTCTTGGCCCCTCCACTTT.

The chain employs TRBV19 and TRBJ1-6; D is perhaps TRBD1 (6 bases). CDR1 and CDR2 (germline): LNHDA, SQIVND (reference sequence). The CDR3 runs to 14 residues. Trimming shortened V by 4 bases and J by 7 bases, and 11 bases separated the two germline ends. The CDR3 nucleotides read TGTGCCAGTAGTACAGGGGTCGCGAATTCACCCCTCCACTTT. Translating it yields CASSTGVANSPLHF.

CDR3 sequence reads: CASNQHGPLEQYF. For the CDR3, the DNA is TGTGCCAGCAACCAACATGGGCCACTCGAGCAGTACTTC. The rearrangement uses TRBV6-1 and TRBJ2-7; D is unclear. CDR1 is MNHNS and CDR2 is SASEGT in the germline V gene. The CDR3 length is 13 residues. The ends were cut back, 7 bases at V and 6 bases at J, with 16 bases in the middle.

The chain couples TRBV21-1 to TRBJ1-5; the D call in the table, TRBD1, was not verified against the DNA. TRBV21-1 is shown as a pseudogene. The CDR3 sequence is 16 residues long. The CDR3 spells CASSKADRELNQPQHF. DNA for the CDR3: TGTGCCAGCAGCAAAGCCGACAGGGAACTCAATCAGCCCCAGCATTTT.

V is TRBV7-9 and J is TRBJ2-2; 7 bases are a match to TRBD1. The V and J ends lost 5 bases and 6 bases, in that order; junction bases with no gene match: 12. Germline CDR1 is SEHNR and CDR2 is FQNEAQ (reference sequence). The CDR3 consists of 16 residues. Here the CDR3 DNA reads TGTGCCAGCAGCCCCCGACTCTCCGGGACAGCCGGGGAGCTGTTTTTT. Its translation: CASSPRLSGTAGELFF.

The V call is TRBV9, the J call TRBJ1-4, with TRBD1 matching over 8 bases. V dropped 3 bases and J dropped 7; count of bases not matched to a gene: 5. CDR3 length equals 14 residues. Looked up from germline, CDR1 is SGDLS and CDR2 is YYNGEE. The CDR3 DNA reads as TGTGCCAGCAGCGCCTCCGGGACAGGTGAAAAACTGTTTTTT. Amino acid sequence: CASSASGTGEKLFF.

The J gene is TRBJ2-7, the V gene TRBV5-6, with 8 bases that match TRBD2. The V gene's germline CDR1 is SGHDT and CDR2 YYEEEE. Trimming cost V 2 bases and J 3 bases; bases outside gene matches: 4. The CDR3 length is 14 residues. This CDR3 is CASSFTGTSYEQYF. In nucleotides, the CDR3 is TGTGCCAGCAGCTTCACCGGGACTAGCTACGAGCAGTACTTC.

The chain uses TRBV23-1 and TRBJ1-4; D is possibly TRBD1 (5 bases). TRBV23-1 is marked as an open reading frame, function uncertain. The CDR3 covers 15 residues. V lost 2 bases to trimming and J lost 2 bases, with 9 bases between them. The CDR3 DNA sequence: TGCGCCAGCAGTCAACGCGGGGCGACTAATGAAAAACTGTTTTTT. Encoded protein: CASSQRGATNEKLFF.

The CDR3 nucleotides are TGTGCCAGCAGCGTAGACACATCCTACGAGCAGTACTTC. This codes for CASSVDTSYEQYF. This chain links TRBV9 with TRBJ2-7; D not certain. The V gene's germline CDR1 is SGDLS and CDR2 YYNGEE. Trimming took off 0 bases at V and 1 base at J, with 5 bases between the two ends. The CDR3 has 13 amino acids. Drawing the rest from reference TRBV9 and TRBJ2-7, the complete variable domain is DSGVTQTPKHLITATGQRVTLRCSPRSGDLSVYWYQQSLDQGLQFLIQYYNGEERAKGNILERFSAQQFPDLHSELNLSSLELGDSALYFCASSVDTSYEQYFGPGTRLTVT.

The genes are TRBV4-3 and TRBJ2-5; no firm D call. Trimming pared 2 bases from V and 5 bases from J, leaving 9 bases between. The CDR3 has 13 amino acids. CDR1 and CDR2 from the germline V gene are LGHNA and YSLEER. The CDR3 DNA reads TGCGCCAGCAGCCAAATAGTCTCTGAGACCCAGTACTTC. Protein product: CASSQIVSETQYF.

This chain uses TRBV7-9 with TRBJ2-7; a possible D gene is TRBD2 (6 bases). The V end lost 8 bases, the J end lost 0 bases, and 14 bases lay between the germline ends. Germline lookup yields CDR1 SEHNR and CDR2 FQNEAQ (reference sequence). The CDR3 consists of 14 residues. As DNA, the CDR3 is TGTGCCAGCGTGAGCGGGTCCAGCTCCTACGAGCAGTACTTC. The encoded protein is CASVSGSSSYEQYF.